This T cell receptor (beta chain) was sequenced for a study of shared clonotypes between healthy human individuals. As for the study in general: Per donor, CD8 memory used one plate, CD8 naive used two, CD4 memory used three and CD4 naive used three. Findings of the study overall: A few donors shared about 5% of their naive CD4 clonotypes.

In the sorted-subset replicate PCRs, approximately 200 ng DNA, around 30,000 T cell genomes, was used. Assay: immunoSEQ multiplex PCR; the TCRdb copy retains only in-frame clones and omits some. Of roughly 1,500,000 clones in the sample, approximately 98.5% were seen once. As for this clone: Its target is not known.

V lost 4 bases, J lost 9 bases, and 7 bases stayed unmatched. The CDR3 covers 15 residues. CDR1 is MRHNA and CDR2 is SNTAGT in the germline V gene. The sequenced material came from naive CD4+ T cells sorted from blood. Documented subset: CD45RA+ positively selected. This receptor was obtained from a young man in good health. The chain employs TRBV6-4 and TRBJ2-1, with 12 bases matching TRBD2. The CDR3 DNA sequence: TGTGCCAGCAGTGTATCTAGCGGGAGGGCCGTTGAGCAGTTCTTC. This sequence encodes CASSVSSGRAVEQFF.